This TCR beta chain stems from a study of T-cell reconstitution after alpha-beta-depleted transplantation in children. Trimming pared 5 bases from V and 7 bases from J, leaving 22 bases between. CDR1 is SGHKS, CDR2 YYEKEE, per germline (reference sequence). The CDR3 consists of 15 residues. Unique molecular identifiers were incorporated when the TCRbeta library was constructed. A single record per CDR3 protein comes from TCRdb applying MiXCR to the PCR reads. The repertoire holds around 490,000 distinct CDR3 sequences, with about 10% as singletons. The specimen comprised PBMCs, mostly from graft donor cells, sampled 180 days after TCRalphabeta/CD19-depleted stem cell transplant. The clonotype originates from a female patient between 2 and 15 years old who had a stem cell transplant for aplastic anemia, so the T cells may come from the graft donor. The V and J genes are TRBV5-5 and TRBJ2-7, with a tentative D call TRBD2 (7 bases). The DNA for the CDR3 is TGTGCCAGCAGGATGGGTCGGGGGGCCTCTCGGGAGCAGTACTTC. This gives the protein CASRMGRGASREQYF.